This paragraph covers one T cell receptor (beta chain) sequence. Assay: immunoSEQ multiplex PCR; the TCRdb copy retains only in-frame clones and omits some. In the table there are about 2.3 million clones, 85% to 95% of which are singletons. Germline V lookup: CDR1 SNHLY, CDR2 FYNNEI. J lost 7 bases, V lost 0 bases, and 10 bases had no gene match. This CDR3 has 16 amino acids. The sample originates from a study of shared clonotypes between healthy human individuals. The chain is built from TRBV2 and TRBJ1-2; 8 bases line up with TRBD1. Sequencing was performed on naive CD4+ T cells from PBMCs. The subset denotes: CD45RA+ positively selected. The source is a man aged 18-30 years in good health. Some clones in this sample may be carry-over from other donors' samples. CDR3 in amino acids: CASSEARRQGAGGYTF. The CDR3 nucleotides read TGTGCCAGCAGTGAAGCGCGGCGGCAGGGGGCTGGTGGCTACACCTTC. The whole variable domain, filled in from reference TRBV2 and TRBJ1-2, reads EPEVTQTPSHQVTQMGQEVILRCVPISNHLYFYWYRQILGQKVEFLVSFYNNEISEKSEIFDDQFSVERPDGSNFTLKIRSTKLEDSAMYFCASSEARRQGAGGYTFGSGTRLTVV.